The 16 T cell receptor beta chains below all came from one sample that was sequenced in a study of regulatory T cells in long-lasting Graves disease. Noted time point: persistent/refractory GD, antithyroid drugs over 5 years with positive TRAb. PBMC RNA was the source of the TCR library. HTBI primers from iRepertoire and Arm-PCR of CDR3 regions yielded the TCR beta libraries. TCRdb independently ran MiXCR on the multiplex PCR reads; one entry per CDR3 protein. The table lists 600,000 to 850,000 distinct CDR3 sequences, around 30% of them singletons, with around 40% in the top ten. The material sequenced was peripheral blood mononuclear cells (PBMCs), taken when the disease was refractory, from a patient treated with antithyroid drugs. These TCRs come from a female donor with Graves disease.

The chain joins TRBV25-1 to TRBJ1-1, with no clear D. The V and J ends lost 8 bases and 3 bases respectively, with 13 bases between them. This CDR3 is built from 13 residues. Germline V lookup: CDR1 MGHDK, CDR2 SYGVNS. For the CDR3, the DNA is TGTGCCAGCTCCCGGGAAACGGACACTGAAGCTTTCTTT. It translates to CASSRETDTEAFF.

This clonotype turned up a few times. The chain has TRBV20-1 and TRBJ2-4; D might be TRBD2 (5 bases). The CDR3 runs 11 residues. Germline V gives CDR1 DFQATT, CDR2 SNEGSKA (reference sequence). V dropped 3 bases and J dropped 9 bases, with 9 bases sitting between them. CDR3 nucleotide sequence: TGCAGTGCTAGTGGGAGTACCATTCAGTACTTC. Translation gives CSASGSTIQYF.

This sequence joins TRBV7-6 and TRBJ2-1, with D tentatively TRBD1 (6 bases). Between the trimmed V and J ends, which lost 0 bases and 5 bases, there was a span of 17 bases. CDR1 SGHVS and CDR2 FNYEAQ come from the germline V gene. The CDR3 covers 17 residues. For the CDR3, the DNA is TGTGCCAGCAGCTTAGCTCTAAAGACAGGTGGGGACAATGAGCAGTTCTTC. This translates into CASSLALKTGGDNEQFF.

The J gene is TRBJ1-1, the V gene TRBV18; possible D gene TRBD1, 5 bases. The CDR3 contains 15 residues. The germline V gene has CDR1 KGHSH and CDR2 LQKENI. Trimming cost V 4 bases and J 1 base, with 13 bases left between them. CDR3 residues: CASSRDPGPNTEAFF. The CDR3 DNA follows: TGTGCCAGCTCACGAGACCCGGGGCCGAACACTGAAGCTTTCTTT.

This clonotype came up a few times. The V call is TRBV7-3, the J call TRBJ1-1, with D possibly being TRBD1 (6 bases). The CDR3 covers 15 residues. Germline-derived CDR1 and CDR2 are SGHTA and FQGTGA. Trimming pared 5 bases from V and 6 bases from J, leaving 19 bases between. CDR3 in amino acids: CASSLLQGLNPEAFF. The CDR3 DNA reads TGTGCCAGCAGCCTCCTACAGGGTCTCAACCCTGAAGCTTTCTTT.

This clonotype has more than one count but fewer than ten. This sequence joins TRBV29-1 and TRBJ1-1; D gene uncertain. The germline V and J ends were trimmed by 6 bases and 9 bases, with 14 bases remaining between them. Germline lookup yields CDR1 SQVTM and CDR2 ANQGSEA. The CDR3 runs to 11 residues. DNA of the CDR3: TGCAGCGTCCTAAGCCTTTCACAAGCTTTCTTT. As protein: CSVLSLSQAFF.

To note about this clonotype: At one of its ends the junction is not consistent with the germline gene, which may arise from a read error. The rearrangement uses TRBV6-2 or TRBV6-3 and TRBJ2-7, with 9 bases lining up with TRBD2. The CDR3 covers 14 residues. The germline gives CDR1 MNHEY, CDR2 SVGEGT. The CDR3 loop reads CASSEWPASGKRNF. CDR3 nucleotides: TGTGCCAGCAGTGAATGGCCGGCTAGCGGGAAGCGAAACTTC.

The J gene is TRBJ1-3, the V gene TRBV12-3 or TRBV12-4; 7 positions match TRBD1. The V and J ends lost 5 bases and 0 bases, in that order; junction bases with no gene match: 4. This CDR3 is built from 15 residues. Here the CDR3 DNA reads TGTGCCAGCAGTCCCCGACAGGGCTCTGGAAACACCATATATTTT. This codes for CASSPRQGSGNTIYF.

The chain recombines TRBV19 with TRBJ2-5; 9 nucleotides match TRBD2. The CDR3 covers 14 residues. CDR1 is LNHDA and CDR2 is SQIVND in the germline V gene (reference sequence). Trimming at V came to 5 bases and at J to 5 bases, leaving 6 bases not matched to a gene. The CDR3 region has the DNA TGTGCCAGTAGTGCCCTCGGACTAGCGGAGACCCAGTACTTC. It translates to CASSALGLAETQYF.

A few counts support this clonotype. This CDR3 is CRARAYLYGYTF. As DNA, the CDR3 is TGCAGGGCCAGGGCCTACCTCTATGGCTACACCTTC. This chain joins TRBV20-1 and TRBJ1-2; perhaps TRBD1 as D (5 bases). CDR1 and CDR2 from the germline V gene are DFQATT and SNEGSKA (reference sequence). This CDR3 spans 12 amino acids.

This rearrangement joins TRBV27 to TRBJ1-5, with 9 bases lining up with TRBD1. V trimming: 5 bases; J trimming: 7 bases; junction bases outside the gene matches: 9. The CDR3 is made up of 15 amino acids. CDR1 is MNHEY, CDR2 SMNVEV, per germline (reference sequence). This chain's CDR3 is CASSGGTGTGQPQHF. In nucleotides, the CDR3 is TGTGCCAGCAGTGGAGGGACAGGGACTGGCCAGCCCCAGCATTTT.

The CDR3 protein is CASSKRQDGYTF. The CDR3 nucleotides are TGTGCCAGCAGTAAGCGACAGGACGGCTACACCTTC. This chain links TRBV6-1 with TRBJ1-2; perhaps TRBD1 as D (6 bases). CDR1 and CDR2 from the germline V gene are MNHNS and SASEGT. The CDR3 is made up of 12 amino acids. Between the trimmed V and J ends, which lost 5 bases and 8 bases, there was a span of 12 bases.

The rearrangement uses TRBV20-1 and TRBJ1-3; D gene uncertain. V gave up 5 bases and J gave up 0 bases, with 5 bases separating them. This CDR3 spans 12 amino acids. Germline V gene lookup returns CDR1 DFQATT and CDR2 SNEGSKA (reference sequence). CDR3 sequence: CSAYASGNTIYF. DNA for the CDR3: TGCAGTGCTTACGCCTCTGGAAACACCATATATTTT.

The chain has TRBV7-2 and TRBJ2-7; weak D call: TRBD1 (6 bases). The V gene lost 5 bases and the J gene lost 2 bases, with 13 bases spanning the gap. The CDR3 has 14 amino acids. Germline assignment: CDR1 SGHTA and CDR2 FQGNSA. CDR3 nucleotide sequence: TGTGCCAGCAGCGCAAACAGGGCCCCCTACGAGCAGTACTTC. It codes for CASSANRAPYEQYF.

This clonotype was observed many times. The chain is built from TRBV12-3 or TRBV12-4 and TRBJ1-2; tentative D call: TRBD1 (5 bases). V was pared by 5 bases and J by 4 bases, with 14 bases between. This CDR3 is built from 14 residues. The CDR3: CASSESGRGYGYTF. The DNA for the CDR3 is TGTGCCAGCAGTGAGTCGGGACGGGGCTATGGCTACACCTTC.

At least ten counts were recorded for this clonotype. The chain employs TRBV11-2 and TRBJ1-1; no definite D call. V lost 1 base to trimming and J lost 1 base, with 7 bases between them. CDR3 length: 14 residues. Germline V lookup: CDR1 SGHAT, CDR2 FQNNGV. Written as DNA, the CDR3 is TGTGCCAGCAGCTTAGGTATGGGGAACACTGAAGCTTTCTTT. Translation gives CASSLGMGNTEAFF. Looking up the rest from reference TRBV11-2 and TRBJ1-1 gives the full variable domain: EAGVAQSPRYKIIEKRQSVAFWCNPISGHATLYWYQQILGQGPKLLIQFQNNGVVDDSQLPKDRFSAERLKGVDSTLKIQPAKLEDSAVYLCASSLGMGNTEAFFGQGTRLTVV.